These 2 T cell receptor beta chains originate from one sample sequenced in a study of OX40 agonist ivuxolimab in advanced cancers. Profiled with immunoSEQ multiplex PCR; TCRdb holds only in-frame clones, not every one. The sample shows 65,000 to 95,000 clones, around 86% of them seen only once. The sequencing used CD4+ or CD8+ T cells sorted from blood, collected in a trial of the OX40 agonist ivuxolimab. These receptors were taken from an adult with an advanced solid tumor such as melanoma, head and neck, liver or kidney cancer.

The gene calls are TRBV5-6 and TRBJ2-5, with TRBD1 matching 8 bases. The germline V gene has CDR1 SGHDT and CDR2 YYEEEE. V shed 1 base, J shed 8 bases, and the junction held 4 bases outside the gene matches. The CDR3 has 13 amino acids. CDR3 loop: CASSLHRGTTQYF. The CDR3 DNA reads as TGTGCCAGCAGCTTGCACAGGGGGACCACCCAGTACTTC.

The chain joins TRBV11-2 to TRBJ2-4; 12 bases are a match to TRBD1. CDR1 is SGHAT, CDR2 FQNNGV, per germline. This CDR3 spans 14 amino acids. The V segment lost 5 bases and the J segment 10 bases; nucleotides outside the gene matches: 6. In DNA form, the CDR3 reads TGTGCCAGCAGCCGGGACAGGGGGCTGGGGATTCAGTACTTC. Translation gives CASSRDRGLGIQYF.